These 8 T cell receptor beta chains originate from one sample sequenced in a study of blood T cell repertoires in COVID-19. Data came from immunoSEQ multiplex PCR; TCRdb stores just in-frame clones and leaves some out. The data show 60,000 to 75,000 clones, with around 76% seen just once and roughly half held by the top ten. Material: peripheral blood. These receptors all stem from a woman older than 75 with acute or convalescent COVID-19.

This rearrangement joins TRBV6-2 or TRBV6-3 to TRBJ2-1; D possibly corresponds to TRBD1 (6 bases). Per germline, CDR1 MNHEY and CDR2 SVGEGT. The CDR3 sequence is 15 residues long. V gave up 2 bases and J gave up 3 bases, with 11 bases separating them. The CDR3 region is CASSYRDRSYNEQFF. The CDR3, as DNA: TGTGCCAGCAGTTACCGTGACAGGAGCTACAATGAGCAGTTCTTC.

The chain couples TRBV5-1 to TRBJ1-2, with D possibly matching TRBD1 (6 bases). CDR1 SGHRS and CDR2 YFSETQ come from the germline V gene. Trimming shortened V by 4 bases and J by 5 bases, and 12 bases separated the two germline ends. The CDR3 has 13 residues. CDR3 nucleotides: TGCGCCAGCAGCGTGGACAGCTCGTATGGCTACACCTTC. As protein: CASSVDSSYGYTF.

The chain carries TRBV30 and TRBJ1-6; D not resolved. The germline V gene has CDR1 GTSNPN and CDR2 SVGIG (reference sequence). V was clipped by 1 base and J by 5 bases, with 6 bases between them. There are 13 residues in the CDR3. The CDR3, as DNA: TGTGCCTGGAGTGGCGGTCATAATTCACCCCTCCACTTT. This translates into CAWSGGHNSPLHF.

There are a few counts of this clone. The CDR3 region has the DNA TGTGCCAGCAGCTTAGGTGGCGGGAGGGCCTTTGAGCAGTTCTTC. It translates to CASSLGGGRAFEQFF. The chain employs TRBV7-8 and TRBJ2-1, with TRBD2 identical over 9 bases. The CDR3 sequence is 15 residues long. The V and J ends lost 1 base and 9 bases, in that order; junction bases with no gene match: 7. CDR1 and CDR2 (germline): SGHVS, FQNEAQ.

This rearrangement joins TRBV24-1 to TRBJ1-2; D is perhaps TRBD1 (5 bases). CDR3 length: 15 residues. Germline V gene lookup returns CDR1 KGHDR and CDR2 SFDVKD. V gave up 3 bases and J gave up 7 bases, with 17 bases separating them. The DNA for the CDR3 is TGTGCCACCAGTGATCCAAGTCAGGGATTTCGTGGCTACACCTTC. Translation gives CATSDPSQGFRGYTF.

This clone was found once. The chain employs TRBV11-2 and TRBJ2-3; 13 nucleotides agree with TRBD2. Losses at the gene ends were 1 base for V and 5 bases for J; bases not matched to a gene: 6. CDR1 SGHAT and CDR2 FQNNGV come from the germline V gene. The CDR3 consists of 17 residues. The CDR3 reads CASSLGGLAGAGDTQYF. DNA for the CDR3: TGTGCCAGCAGCTTAGGAGGACTAGCGGGAGCTGGAGATACGCAGTATTTT.

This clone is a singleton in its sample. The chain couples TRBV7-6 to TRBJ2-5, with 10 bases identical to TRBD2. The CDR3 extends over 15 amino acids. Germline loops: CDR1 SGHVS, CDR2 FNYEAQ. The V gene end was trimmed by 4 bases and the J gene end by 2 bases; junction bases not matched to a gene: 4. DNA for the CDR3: TGTGCCAGCAGCTCCCTAGCGGGAGCACAAGAGACCCAGTACTTC. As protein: CASSSLAGAQETQYF.

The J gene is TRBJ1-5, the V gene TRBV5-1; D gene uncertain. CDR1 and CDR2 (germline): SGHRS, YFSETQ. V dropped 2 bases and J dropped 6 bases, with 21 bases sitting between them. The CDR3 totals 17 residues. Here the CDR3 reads CASSFHTTHGRGQPQHF. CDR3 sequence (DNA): TGCGCCAGCAGCTTCCACACGACGCACGGCAGAGGTCAGCCCCAGCATTTT. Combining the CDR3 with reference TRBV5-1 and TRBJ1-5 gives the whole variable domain KAGVTQTPRYLIKTRGQQVTLSCSPISGHRSVSWYQQTPGQGLQFLFEYFSETQRNKGNFPGRFSGRQFSNSRSEMNVSTLELGDSALYLCASSFHTTHGRGQPQHFGDGTRLSIL.